This T cell receptor (beta chain) comes out of a study of T cell responses to AZD1222 COVID-19 vaccine. Study results and limitations: There were mostly white British donors and more females than males, and clonal diversity was possibly underestimated. Once two AZD1222 doses were given, Spike-specific TCR breadth and depth went up.

This clone has just one count. No antigen is known for it. Only in-frame clones appear in the TCRdb table, and some are missing; sequencing was by immunoSEQ multiplex PCR. This sample has about 140,000 clones; 92% occur once, and the top ten carry about 3%. The material sequenced was peripheral blood, taken on day 0 of AZD1222 vaccination. This TCR was recovered from an adult in good health.

The CDR3 loop is CASRRTGRVNYEQYF. CDR3 bases: TGTGCCAGTAGAAGGACAGGGCGTGTAAACTACGAGCAGTACTTC. V gene TRBV19 combines with J gene TRBJ2-7, with 8 bases identical to TRBD1. The V segment lost 6 bases and the J segment 3 bases; nucleotides outside the gene matches: 10. From germline, CDR1 is LNHDA and CDR2 SQIVND (reference sequence). The CDR3 covers 15 residues.